These 31 T cell receptor beta chains originate from one sample sequenced in a study of blood T cells in healthy people across ages. Next came a second PCR, run for about 6 to 11 cycles, which used a sample-barcoded 5' primer along with a J-beta primer mix. A single record per CDR3 protein comes from TCRdb applying MiXCR to the 5' RACE reads. The data hold around 1,000,000 distinct CDR3 sequences, with less than 45% observed a single time. The sample was blood. The receptors stem from a man aged 18 to 35 in good health.

The rearrangement uses TRBV7-8 and TRBJ2-6; no definite D call. In germline, CDR1 is SGHVS, CDR2 FQNEAQ. Trimming removed 7 bases from V and 1 base from J, with 14 bases in between. This CDR3 spans 16 amino acids. The CDR3 here is CASTYGPQSGANVLTF. In DNA form, the CDR3 reads TGTGCCAGCACCTATGGGCCACAATCTGGGGCCAACGTCCTGACTTTC.

This CDR3 reads CSALTSGVAQYF. The CDR3 DNA sequence: TGCAGTGCCCTTACTAGCGGGGTCGCCCAGTACTTC. V and J are TRBV20-1 and TRBJ2-5; TRBD2 aligns across 10 bases. The germline V gene encodes CDR1 DFQATT and CDR2 SNEGSKA (reference sequence). Losses at the gene ends were 6 bases for V and 9 bases for J; bases not matched to a gene: 7. CDR3 size: 12 residues.

CDR3 DNA: TGTGCCAGCAGCGTAGGCCGGGACAGGCGTAATTCACCCCTCCACTTT. Amino acids: CASSVGRDRRNSPLHF. The chain recombines TRBV9 with TRBJ1-6; 8 positions agree with TRBD1. CDR1 and CDR2 from the germline V gene are SGDLS and YYNGEE. After removal of 0 bases from V and 6 bases from J, the junction contained 5 bases not matched to a gene. This CDR3 region has 16 residues.

This chain uses TRBV6-2 or TRBV6-3 with TRBJ2-1; tentative D call: TRBD1 (5 bases). This CDR3 comprises 11 residues. V dropped 2 bases and J dropped 13 bases, with 9 bases sitting between them. Germline CDR1 MNHEY, CDR2 SVGEGT. The CDR3 nucleotides read TGTGCCAGCAGTTACGGGGCAGCCCAGTTCTTC. This sequence encodes CASSYGAAQFF.

This clonotype came up a few times. CDR3 amino acids: CASSFRDGSYNEQFF. In DNA form, the CDR3 reads TGTGCCAGCAGCTTTCGGGACGGCTCCTACAATGAGCAGTTCTTC. The chain uses TRBV7-9 and TRBJ2-1; D possibly uses TRBD1 or TRBD2 (5 bases each). V dropped 3 bases and J dropped 0 bases, with 9 bases sitting between them. The CDR3 has 15 residues. Germline V lookup: CDR1 SEHNR, CDR2 FQNEAQ (reference sequence).

In its sample, this clonotype was seen a few times. This chain uses TRBV6-2 or TRBV6-3 with TRBJ1-1; unclear D gene. Germline CDR1 reads MNHEY; CDR2 reads SVGEGT. Trimming took off 0 bases at V and 4 bases at J, with 15 bases between the two ends. This CDR3 is 16 amino acids long. The DNA for the CDR3 is TGTGCCAGCAGTTACTCGACGGATGGGAGGTCCACTGAAGCTTTCTTT. This gives the protein CASSYSTDGRSTEAFF.

This clonotype showed up just a few times. The rearrangement links TRBV4-1 to TRBJ2-5; D not certain. This CDR3 is 15 amino acids long. The germline gives CDR1 MGHRA, CDR2 YSYEKL. Trimming stripped 1 base from V and 0 bases from J, with 9 bases between. The CDR3: CASSQGHRDQETQYF. The DNA of the CDR3 is TGCGCCAGCAGCCAAGGACATAGGGACCAAGAGACCCAGTACTTC.

The J gene is TRBJ2-1, the V gene TRBV12-3 or TRBV12-4; D is uncertain. The V end lost 6 bases, the J end lost 13 bases, and 19 bases lay between the germline ends. This CDR3 is 13 amino acids long. CDR3: CASRQQGRETQFF. CDR3 nucleotides: TGTGCCAGCAGACAACAAGGACGTGAGACCCAGTTCTTC.

The V and J genes are TRBV6-2 or TRBV6-3 and TRBJ2-2; no clear D gene. The CDR3 is 14 residues long. Germline values: CDR1 MNHEY, CDR2 SVGEGT. Trimming took off 5 bases at V and 7 bases at J, with 14 bases between the two ends. The CDR3, as DNA: TGTGCCAGCAGTCCGACCCCCCCCCGCGGGGAGCTGTTTTTT. It codes for CASSPTPPRGELFF.

The chain joins TRBV28 to TRBJ1-6, with a possible D match to TRBD1 (5 bases). V shed 6 bases and J shed 5 bases, with 14 bases lying between them. Germline V gene lookup returns CDR1 MDHEN and CDR2 SYDVKM. There are 15 residues in the CDR3. The CDR3 region has the DNA TGTGCCAGCAGGCTGAAGAGGGGAAATAATTCACCCCTCCACTTT. Translating gives CASRLKRGNNSPLHF.

This chain joins TRBV14 and TRBJ1-2, with D possibly TRBD1 on 5 matching bases. Trimming stripped 4 bases from V and 6 bases from J, with 27 bases between. This CDR3 has 18 amino acids. Germline V gene lookup returns CDR1 SGHDN and CDR2 FVKESK. CDR3 DNA: TGTGCCAGCAGCCCACTTGTCTTGGTTCGTTCAGGGAAGAATGGCTACACCTTC. Protein product: CASSPLVLVRSGKNGYTF.

The CDR3 DNA is TGTGCCAGCAGAGAAACGGGACGGACCTACGAGCAGTACTTC. Translation gives CASRETGRTYEQYF. The chain joins TRBV5-5 to TRBJ2-7; D might be TRBD1 or TRBD2, each matching 5 bases. The CDR3 is made up of 14 amino acids. The V gene's germline CDR1 is SGHKS and CDR2 YYEKEE (reference sequence). V lost 5 bases and J 2 bases, leaving 14 bases between the germline ends.

This chain connects TRBV21-1 to TRBJ2-1; TRBD1, the D gene given by the table, was not confirmed from the DNA. TRBV21-1 is described as a pseudogene. The CDR3 has 15 residues. CDR3 in DNA: TGTGCCAGCAGCAAAGAGGGGCGGGGGCACGATGAGCAGTTCTTC. This sequence encodes CASSKEGRGHDEQFF.

The V call is TRBV2, the J call TRBJ2-3, with 7 bases aligning to TRBD1. Germline-derived CDR1 and CDR2 are SNHLY and FYNNEI. This CDR3 spans 15 amino acids. V lost 5 bases to trimming and J lost 2 bases; unmatched junction nucleotides: 7. The CDR3 coding sequence is TGTGCCAGCAGTCGACAGGGCCAGACCACAGATACGCAGTATTTT. Its protein is CASSRQGQTTDTQYF.

This clonotype turned up a few times. V usage is TRBV4-3 and J usage is TRBJ2-1; 11 bases agree with TRBD1. Germline V CDR1 and CDR2: LGHNA, YSLEER. There are 17 residues in the CDR3. Trimming took 0 bases from V and 3 from J; bases not matched to a gene: 4. The CDR3, as DNA: TGCGCCAGCAGCCAAGATTCGGGGACAGGGGGCTACAATGAGCAGTTCTTC. Its protein product is CASSQDSGTGGYNEQFF.

This clonotype was seen more than once but under ten times. This rearrangement joins TRBV9 to TRBJ2-6, with D hard to call. This CDR3 is 14 amino acids long. Trimming stripped 3 bases from V and 8 bases from J, with 12 bases between. Germline lookup yields CDR1 SGDLS and CDR2 YYNGEE. The CDR3 sequence is CASSEALGTNVLTF. In DNA form, the CDR3 reads TGTGCCAGCAGCGAGGCCCTGGGGACCAACGTCCTGACTTTC.

CDR3 region: CASRGTGAWQHF. The CDR3 DNA reads as TGTGCCAGCAGGGGGACAGGGGCATGGCAGCATTTT. The gene calls are TRBV6-6 and TRBJ1-5; TRBD1 matches at 10 bases. Germline-derived CDR1 and CDR2 are MNHNY and SVGAGI (reference sequence). The ends lost 6 bases at V and 13 bases at J; junction bases unmatched: 6. The CDR3 spans 12 residues.

CDR3 nucleotides: TGTGCCGGCCAACCCTCATTGTGGAACACTGAAGCTTTCTTT. Amino acids: CAGQPSLWNTEAFF. The genes are TRBV28 and TRBJ1-1, with D hard to call. V lost 11 bases and J lost 1, with 17 bases in between. Germline-derived CDR1 and CDR2 are MDHEN and SYDVKM. The CDR3 length is 14 residues.

This chain joins TRBV7-8 and TRBJ1-4, with 7 bases that match TRBD1. The CDR3 spans 15 residues. J gave up 5 bases and V 5 bases, and 8 bases lay outside the gene matches. Germline CDR1 reads SGHVS; CDR2 reads FQNEAQ. The CDR3 loop reads CASSARQGINEKLFF. For the CDR3, the DNA is TGTGCCAGCAGCGCCAGACAGGGTATCAATGAAAAACTGTTTTTT. Using reference TRBV7-8 and TRBJ1-4 for the parts outside the CDR3, the full variable domain is GAGVSQSPRYKVAKRGQDVALRCDPISGHVSLFWYQQALGQGPEFLTYFQNEAQLDKSGLPSDRFFAERPEGSVSTLKIQRTQQEDSAVYLCASSARQGINEKLFFGSGTQLSVL.

The CDR3: CSVEGGVANTGELFF. CDR3 sequence (DNA): TGCAGCGTTGAGGGCGGGGTAGCGAACACCGGGGAGCTGTTTTTT. The chain couples TRBV29-1 to TRBJ2-2; D is perhaps TRBD2 (6 bases). The germline V and J ends were trimmed by 3 bases and 0 bases, with 11 bases remaining between them. Germline V CDR1 and CDR2: SQVTM, ANQGSEA. The CDR3 loop spans 15 amino acids.

This clonotype showed up just a few times. V usage is TRBV5-1 and J usage is TRBJ1-6; tentative D call: TRBD1 (6 bases). The germline V gene encodes CDR1 SGHRS and CDR2 YFSETQ. The CDR3 runs 15 residues. V shed 2 bases and J shed 2 bases, with 8 bases lying between them. This CDR3 reads CASSLQGPYNSPLHF. CDR3 sequence (DNA): TGCGCCAGCAGCTTACAGGGCCCCTATAATTCACCCCTCCACTTT.

The rearrangement joins TRBV6-5 to TRBJ1-1, with D perhaps matching TRBD1 (6 bases). Looked up from germline, CDR1 is MNHEY and CDR2 is SVGAGI. Trimming removed 5 bases at V and 0 bases at J, with 10 bases between. The CDR3 runs to 14 residues. The CDR3 DNA reads as TGTGCCAGCAGTCCGGGACACCTGAACACTGAAGCTTTCTTT. This sequence encodes CASSPGHLNTEAFF.

In the case of this clonotype: This may stem from a read error, because a much larger clone lies one nucleotide away. The chain links TRBV29-1 to TRBJ1-2; D unresolved. Looked up from germline, CDR1 is SQVTM and CDR2 is ANQGSEA. Trimming cost V 3 bases and J 5 bases, with 13 bases left between them. This CDR3 contains 13 residues. This CDR3 reads CSVDEDGQYGYTF. DNA for the CDR3: TGCAGCGTTGACGAGGACGGCCAGTATGGCTACACCTTC.

A few counts support this clonotype. The rearrangement joins TRBV24-1 to TRBJ1-2; D unclear. Germline V gives CDR1 KGHDR, CDR2 SFDVKD. Trimming took 4 bases from V and 3 from J, leaving 11 bases between them. The length of the CDR3 is 14 residues. CDR3 bases: TGTGCCACCAGTGACCCTGGACGAGACTATGGCTACACCTTC. Protein sequence: CATSDPGRDYGYTF.

J is TRBJ1-5 and V is TRBV4-3, with D maybe TRBD1 (6 bases). The CDR3 runs to 14 residues. Trimming took off 3 bases at V and 2 bases at J, with 8 bases between the two ends. The V gene's germline CDR1 is LGHNA and CDR2 YSLEER. The CDR3: CASSQDSRNQPQHF. Here the CDR3 DNA reads TGCGCCAGCAGCCAGGACAGCCGCAATCAGCCCCAGCATTTT.

The J gene is TRBJ2-2, the V gene TRBV4-3; D gene unclear. Germline V gives CDR1 LGHNA, CDR2 YSLEER. With 3 bases removed from V and 1 base from J, the gap between germline ends came to 9 bases. There are 15 residues in the CDR3. The DNA for the CDR3 is TGCGCCAGCAGCCAGACGGTCTTGAACACCGGGGAGCTGTTTTTT. Its protein is CASSQTVLNTGELFF.

The rearrangement uses TRBV27 and TRBJ2-7; D assignment may be TRBD1 or TRBD2 (5 bases each). From germline, CDR1 is MNHEY and CDR2 SMNVEV (reference sequence). Trimming stripped 10 bases from V and 0 bases from J, with 16 bases between. This CDR3 has 14 amino acids. CDR3 DNA sequence: TGTGCCACCCTCACGGGGCCGCACTCCTACGAGCAGTACTTC. This encodes CATLTGPHSYEQYF.

Concerning this clonotype: A much larger clone lies a single base off, so this may be a read error. The V and J genes are TRBV10-3 and TRBJ1-1; maybe TRBD1 (5 bases). Germline V gives CDR1 ENHRY, CDR2 SYGVKD. This CDR3 region has 14 residues. The chain's CDR3 is CAISDRGANTGAFF. Here the CDR3 DNA reads TGTGCCATCAGTGACAGAGGGGCGAACACTGGAGCTTTCTTT.

This clonotype was seen ten or more times. The rearrangement links TRBV29-1 to TRBJ2-3; D not resolved. Trimming took 4 bases from V and 1 from J, leaving 12 bases between them. The CDR3 runs 14 residues. Looked up from germline, CDR1 is SQVTM and CDR2 is ANQGSEA. CDR3 sequence: CSVGRSDRTDTQYF. Written as DNA, the CDR3 is TGCAGCGTTGGTCGCTCGGACCGCACAGATACGCAGTATTTT.

This clonotype was observed a handful of times. The V call is TRBV5-1, the J call TRBJ2-3; perhaps TRBD2 as D (6 bases). CDR1 and CDR2 from the germline V gene are SGHRS and YFSETQ. CDR3 length: 16 amino acids. The V and J ends lost 4 bases and 0 bases respectively, with 15 bases between them. CDR3 sequence reads: CASSPGTLKSTDTQYF. The CDR3 DNA reads TGCGCCAGCAGCCCCGGGACTCTAAAAAGCACAGATACGCAGTATTTT.

This clonotype was recorded only once. The rearrangement uses TRBV7-9 and TRBJ1-6; D possibly corresponds to TRBD1 (5 bases). The CDR3 covers 13 residues. Trimming removed 11 bases from V and 4 bases from J, with 12 bases in between. Germline values: CDR1 SEHNR, CDR2 FQNEAQ (reference sequence). CDR3 bases: TGTGCCGGCGTCGGGGGTTATAATTCACCCCTCCACTTT. It is translated as CAGVGGYNSPLHF.